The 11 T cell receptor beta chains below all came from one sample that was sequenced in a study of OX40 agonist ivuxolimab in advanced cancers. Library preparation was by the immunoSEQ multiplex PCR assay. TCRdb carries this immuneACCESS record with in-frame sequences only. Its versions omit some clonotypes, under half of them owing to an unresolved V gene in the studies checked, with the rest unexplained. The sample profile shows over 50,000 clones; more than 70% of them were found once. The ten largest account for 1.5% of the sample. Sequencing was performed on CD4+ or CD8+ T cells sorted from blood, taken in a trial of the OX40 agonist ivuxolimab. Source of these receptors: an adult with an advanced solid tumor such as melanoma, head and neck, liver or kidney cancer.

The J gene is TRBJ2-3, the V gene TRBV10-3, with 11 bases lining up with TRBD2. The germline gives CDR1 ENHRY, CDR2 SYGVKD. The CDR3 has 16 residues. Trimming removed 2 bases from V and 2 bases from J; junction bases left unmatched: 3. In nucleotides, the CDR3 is TGTGCCATCAGTGAGCTAGCGGGAGGTTCCACAGATACGCAGTATTTT. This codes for CAISELAGGSTDTQYF.

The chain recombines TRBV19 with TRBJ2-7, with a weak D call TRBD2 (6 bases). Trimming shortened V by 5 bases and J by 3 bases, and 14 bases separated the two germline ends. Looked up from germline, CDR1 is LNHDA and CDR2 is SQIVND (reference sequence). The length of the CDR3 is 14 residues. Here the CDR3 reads CASSPPEGHYEQYF. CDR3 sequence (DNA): TGTGCCAGTAGTCCCCCGGAGGGGCACTACGAGCAGTACTTC.

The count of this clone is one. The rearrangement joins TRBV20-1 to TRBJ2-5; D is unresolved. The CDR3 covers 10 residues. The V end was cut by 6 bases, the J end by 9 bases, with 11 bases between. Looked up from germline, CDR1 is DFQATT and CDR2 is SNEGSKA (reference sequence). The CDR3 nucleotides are TGCAGTGCAGAGAGGTCAGCCCAGTACTTC. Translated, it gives CSAERSAQYF.

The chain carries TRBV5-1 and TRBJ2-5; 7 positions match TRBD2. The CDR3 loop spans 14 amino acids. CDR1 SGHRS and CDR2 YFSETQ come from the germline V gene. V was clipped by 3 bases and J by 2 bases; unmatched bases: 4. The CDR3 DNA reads TGCGCCAGCAGCTCCGGGGAGGGACAAGAGACCCAGTACTTC. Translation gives CASSSGEGQETQYF. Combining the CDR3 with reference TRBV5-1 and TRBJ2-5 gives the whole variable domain KAGVTQTPRYLIKTRGQQVTLSCSPISGHRSVSWYQQTPGQGLQFLFEYFSETQRNKGNFPGRFSGRQFSNSRSEMNVSTLELGDSALYLCASSSGEGQETQYFGPGTRLLVL.

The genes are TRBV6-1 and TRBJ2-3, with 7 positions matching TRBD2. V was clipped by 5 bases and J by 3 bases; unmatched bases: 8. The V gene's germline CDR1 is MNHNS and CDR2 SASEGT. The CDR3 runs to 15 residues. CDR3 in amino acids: CASSPSGSLTDTQYF. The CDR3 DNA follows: TGTGCCAGCAGTCCTAGCGGTAGCTTGACAGATACGCAGTATTTT.

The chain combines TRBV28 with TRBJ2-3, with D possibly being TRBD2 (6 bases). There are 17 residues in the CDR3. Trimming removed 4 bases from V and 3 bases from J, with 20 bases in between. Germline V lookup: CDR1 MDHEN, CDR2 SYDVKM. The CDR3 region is CASSSFGGQGETDTQYF. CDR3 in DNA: TGTGCCAGCAGTTCATTCGGAGGGCAGGGAGAGACAGATACGCAGTATTTT.

In DNA form, the CDR3 reads TGTGCCAGCTCACCGGCGGGATACGAGCAGTACTTC. This encodes CASSPAGYEQYF. This chain joins TRBV18 and TRBJ2-7; D might be TRBD2 (6 bases). Looked up from germline, CDR1 is KGHSH and CDR2 is LQKENI. Trimming stripped 3 bases from V and 4 bases from J, with 7 bases between. This CDR3 spans 12 amino acids.

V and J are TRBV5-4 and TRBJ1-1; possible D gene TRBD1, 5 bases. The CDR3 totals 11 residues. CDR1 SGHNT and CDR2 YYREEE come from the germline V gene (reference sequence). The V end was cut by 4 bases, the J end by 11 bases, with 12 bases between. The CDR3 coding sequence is TGTGCCAGCAGCCGGGACGGCGGGGCTTTCTTT. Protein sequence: CASSRDGGAFF.

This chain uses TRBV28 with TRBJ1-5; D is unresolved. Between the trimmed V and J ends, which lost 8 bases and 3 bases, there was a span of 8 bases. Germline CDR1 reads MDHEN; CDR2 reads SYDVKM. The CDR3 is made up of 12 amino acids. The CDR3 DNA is TGTGCCAGCGCCGAACTCAATCAGCCCCAGCATTTT. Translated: CASAELNQPQHF. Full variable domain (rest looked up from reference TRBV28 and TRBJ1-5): DVKVTQSSRYLVKRTGEKVFLECVQDMDHENMFWYRQDPGLGLRLIYFSYDVKMKEKGDIPEGYSVSREKKERFSLILESASTNQTSMYLCASAELNQPQHFGDGTRLSIL.

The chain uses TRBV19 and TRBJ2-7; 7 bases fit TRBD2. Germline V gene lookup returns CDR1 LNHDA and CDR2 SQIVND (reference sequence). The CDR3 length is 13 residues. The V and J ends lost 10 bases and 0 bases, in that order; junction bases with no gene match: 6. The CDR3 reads CATTGGSSYEQYF. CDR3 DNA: TGTGCCACCACGGGAGGAAGCTCCTACGAGCAGTACTTC.

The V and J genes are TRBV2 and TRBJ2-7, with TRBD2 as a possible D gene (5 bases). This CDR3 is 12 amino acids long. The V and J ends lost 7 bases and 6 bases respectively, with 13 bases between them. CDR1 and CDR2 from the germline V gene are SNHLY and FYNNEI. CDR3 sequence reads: CASTRGWSEQYF. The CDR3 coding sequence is TGTGCCAGCACCCGGGGATGGTCCGAGCAGTACTTC. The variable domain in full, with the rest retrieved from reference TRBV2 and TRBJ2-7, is EPEVTQTPSHQVTQMGQEVILRCVPISNHLYFYWYRQILGQKVEFLVSFYNNEISEKSEIFDDQFSVERPDGSNFTLKIRSTKLEDSAMYFCASTRGWSEQYFGPGTRLTVT.